This TCR beta chain comes out of a study of OX40 agonist ivuxolimab in advanced cancers. Concerning the study at large: Ivuxolimab, which targeted the costimulatory receptor OX40 (CD134), was an agonistic, fully human IgG2 monoclonal antibody. The paper covers the monotherapy dose-escalation part of the phase I ivuxolimab trial, which included N of about 50 patients. Peripheral TCRbeta sequencing was intended to test whether TCR sequence diversity was altered and clonal T-cell expansion was caused by ivuxolimab. Partial responses occurred in three dose-escalation patients, of whom one had hepatocellular carcinoma and two had cutaneous melanoma. Intravenous ivuxolimab was administered to patients every 2 weeks at six dose levels: 0.01, 0.1, 0.3, 1.5, 3 and 10 mg/kg. Among the roughly 52 dose-escalation patients, about 20 had hepatocellular carcinoma, approximately 15 melanoma, 9 renal cell carcinoma and 9 head and neck cancer. In the dose-escalation cohort, 82.7% of patients were male, and the mean age was approximately 64 years, with a range of about 23 to 85. Patients were allowed to have had prior anti-PD-1, anti-PD-L1 or anti-CTLA-4 therapy, and around 40% of the dose-escalation patients had previously received checkpoint inhibitors. On the study overall, not on this receptor specifically: After ivuxolimab, more expanded clones were found on average in CD8+ T cells than in CD4+ T cells. Low levels of normalized T-cell clonal expansion were also shown by some nonresponding patients. Partial responders in the 0.1-3.0 mg/kg groups had among the lowest normalized peripheral clonal expansion, especially among CD8+ T cells. Which antigens the clonally expanded peripheral T cells were specific for was not determined. At doses of 0.1 to 3.0 mg/kg, clonal expansion of both CD4+ and CD8+ T cells in blood was seen between baseline and week 6.

The junction carries 9 bases between V and J, which are trimmed by 5 bases and 4 bases respectively. Sequences SGHVS (CDR1) and FQNEAQ (CDR2) are obtained from the germline V gene. CDR3 length: 12 amino acids, cysteine to phenylalanine. Only CDR3 DNA remains: 36 bases, in frame from the first base. For sequencing of the TCRbeta CDR3 region, genomic DNA was extracted from the sorted cells. The immunoSEQ Assay was used for sequencing of TCRbeta CDR3 regions. The source is immuneACCESS, and TCRdb retained only in-frame sequences with V and J called. Part of the clones is not carried over; for the studies checked, unresolved V genes explain less than half of this, and the remainder is unexplained. The sample data list 30,000 to 35,000 clones, and around 80% of these were observed just once. Jointly, the top ten make up about 14% of the sample. Patients with a history of autoimmune disease or receiving systemic immunosuppression were excluded from the trial. Peripheral blood for TCR sequencing was drawn from every dose cohort at baseline, at cycle 4 day 1 and at cycle 7 day 1. The samples were taken from a phase I, first-in-human, multicenter, open-label dose-escalation trial of ivuxolimab. The trial enrolled adults with locally advanced or metastatic head and neck squamous cell, hepatocellular, melanoma or renal cell carcinoma. CD4+ and CD8+ T cells were sorted separately from peripheral blood before TCR sequencing.

As to this clone: Its cognate antigen has yet to be identified. Base qualities are not recorded, but no much larger clone differs from it by a single base.

This clonotype was sampled from an adult with an advanced solid tumor such as melanoma, head and neck, liver or kidney cancer. The sequence is built from TRBV7-8 and TRBJ2-7, with no D gene named confidently. The sample in question was CD4+ or CD8+ T cells sorted from blood, obtained in a trial of the OX40 agonist ivuxolimab. The CDR3 sequence is CASSAQGYEQYF. The DNA sequence follows: TGTGCCAGCAGCGCCCAAGGGTACGAGCAGTACTTC. The CDR3, completed at both ends by the reference TRBV7-8 and TRBJ2-7 genes, gives the full variable domain GAGVSQSPRYKVAKRGQDVALRCDPISGHVSLFWYQQALGQGPEFLTYFQNEAQLDKSGLPSDRFFAERPEGSVSTLKIQRTQQEDSAVYLCASSAQGYEQYFGPGTRLTVT.